This entry lists 28 T cell receptor beta chains sequenced from one sample in a study of CXCR3-negative and CXCR3-positive naive CD8 T cells. Through 5' RACE with UMI labels, the TRB cDNA libraries were prepared. TCRdb reprocessed the 5' RACE reads and keeps a single row for each CDR3 protein, giving no DNA. The sample spans about 57,000 distinct CDR3 sequences; the ten largest clones claim 0.53%. No antigen is known for these receptors. Study outcomes and limitations: Researchers report that CXCR3-positive naive cells carry more hydrophobic TRB CDR3s than CXCR3-negative naive cells.

The material sequenced was naive CXCR3+ CD8+ T cells from blood. The subset is: CD45RO-CCR7+CD27+CD95- naive CD8+ T cells expressing CXCR3 (TNR3+). The receptors shown here come from a human donor in good health. Some clones in this sample may be carry-over from other donors' samples.

This chain uses TRBV18 with TRBJ2-5; the TCRdb D gene call, TRBD1, has no DNA to confirm it. Germline assignment: CDR1 KGHSH and CDR2 LQKENI. The CDR3 totals 15 residues. The CDR3 loop is CASSPAQGFQETQYF.

V is TRBV28 and J is TRBJ1-5; TCRdb's D call of TRBD1 is untestable without DNA. The CDR3 runs to 17 residues. Looked up from germline, CDR1 is MDHEN and CDR2 is SYDVKM. CDR3 residues: CASRKPGQGAQGGPQHF.

This chain links TRBV4-3 with TRBJ1-6; without DNA, the TCRdb call of TRBD1 cannot be checked. The CDR3 is 16 amino acids. In germline, CDR1 is LGHNA, CDR2 YSLEER. The CDR3: CASSQEIGTGNSPLHF.

This sequence joins TRBV2 and TRBJ2-1; the D call from TCRdb, TRBD2, cannot be confirmed without DNA. CDR1 is SNHLY and CDR2 is FYNNEI in the germline V gene. The CDR3 runs to 15 residues. The CDR3 is CASSEIAGGLNEQFF.

The rearrangement links TRBV2 to TRBJ2-1; as DNA is missing, the TRBD1 call by TCRdb cannot be tested. Germline values: CDR1 SNHLY, CDR2 FYNNEI. The CDR3 totals 11 residues. CDR3 sequence reads: CARIQGNEQFF.

V and J are TRBV27 and TRBJ2-7; the D call from TCRdb, TRBD1, cannot be confirmed without DNA. Germline CDR1 reads MNHEY; CDR2 reads SMNVEV (reference sequence). CDR3 length equals 14 residues. The CDR3 here is CACSLSPGTYEQYF.

The chain has TRBV2 and TRBJ2-1; TCRdb's assignment of TRBD1 cannot be checked, as there is no DNA. The germline CDR1 and CDR2 sequences are SNHLY and FYNNEI. This CDR3 region has 15 residues. CDR3: CAIPRQPVTYNERFF.

The rearrangement joins TRBV7-9 to TRBJ2-1; the D call from TCRdb, TRBD1, cannot be confirmed without DNA. This CDR3 is 16 amino acids long. The germline V gene encodes CDR1 SEHNR and CDR2 FQNEAQ (reference sequence). CDR3 sequence reads: CASSPREGGVYNEQFF.

This chain connects TRBV5-5 to TRBJ2-1; absent DNA, TCRdb's TRBD1 call cannot be checked. CDR3 size: 16 residues. Germline lookup yields CDR1 SGHKS and CDR2 YYEKEE (reference sequence). This CDR3 reads CASSLEDTRVWNEQFF.

The chain recombines TRBV5-1 with TRBJ2-1; as DNA is missing, the TRBD1 call by TCRdb cannot be tested. The CDR3 has 12 residues. Germline CDR1 SGHRS, CDR2 YFSETQ. The CDR3 region is CASSAPYNEQFF. Using reference TRBV5-1 and TRBJ2-1 for the parts outside the CDR3, the full variable domain is KAGVTQTPRYLIKTRGQQVTLSCSPISGHRSVSWYQQTPGQGLQFLFEYFSETQRNKGNFPGRFSGRQFSNSRSEMNVSTLELGDSALYLCASSAPYNEQFFGPGTRLTVL.

The chain has TRBV7-2 and TRBJ2-7; TCRdb gives TRBD1 as the D gene, but with no DNA this cannot be confirmed. Germline CDR1 reads SGHTA; CDR2 reads FQGNSA. The CDR3 contains 14 residues. The CDR3: CASSFSTGGVEQYF.

V usage is TRBV4-1 and J usage is TRBJ2-7; TCRdb proposes TRBD1, but this gene call is untestable without DNA. The germline CDR1 and CDR2 sequences are MGHRA and YSYEKL. CDR3 size: 14 residues. The CDR3 spells CASSTGRGAYEQYF.

This rearrangement joins TRBV20-1 to TRBJ2-7; TCRdb outputs TRBD1, but without DNA this stays unchecked. The CDR3 consists of 15 residues. From germline, CDR1 is DFQATT and CDR2 SNEGSKA (reference sequence). This chain's CDR3 is CSVPGEGQGPYEQYF.

The chain links TRBV13 to TRBJ2-5; the TRBD2 assignment by TCRdb is unverifiable without DNA. The germline CDR1 and CDR2 sequences are PRHDT and FYEKMQ (reference sequence). The CDR3 consists of 13 residues. CDR3 sequence: CASSLKGGETQYF.

The rearrangement joins TRBV7-9 to TRBJ2-7; TCRdb outputs TRBD1, but without DNA this stays unchecked. The CDR3 is 16 residues long. CDR1 and CDR2 (germline): SEHNR, FQNEAQ (reference sequence). CDR3 sequence reads: CASSHRDRGPPYEQYF.

The chain combines TRBV7-9 with TRBJ1-5; TCRdb designates TRBD1, a call that cannot be tested without DNA. CDR1 is SEHNR, CDR2 FQNEAQ, per germline (reference sequence). There are 14 residues in the CDR3. The CDR3: CASSTGRGNQPQHF.

According to its frequency, this clonotype is medium-sized. The genes are TRBV7-6 and TRBJ1-2; there is no DNA to check the TCRdb D call of TRBD1. Germline V gives CDR1 SGHVS, CDR2 FNYEAQ. There are 14 residues in the CDR3. This CDR3 reads CASSPTRDTTGYTF.

Here the CDR3 reads CSGVAGGGWGYTF. V usage is TRBV29-1 and J usage is TRBJ1-2. Germline loops: CDR1 SQVTM, CDR2 ANQGSEA. The CDR3 runs 13 residues.

This chain uses TRBV15 with TRBJ2-1; TCRdb picks TRBD1, but there is no DNA to check that call. CDR1 LNHNV and CDR2 YYDKDF come from the germline V gene (reference sequence). The CDR3 extends over 15 amino acids. Here the CDR3 reads CATQHGESSYNEQFF.

This chain uses TRBV20-1 with TRBJ2-1; TCRdb outputs TRBD1, but without DNA this stays unchecked. Germline V gene lookup returns CDR1 DFQATT and CDR2 SNEGSKA (reference sequence). The CDR3 totals 16 residues. CDR3 sequence reads: CSATPIRDSTNNEQFF.

The J gene is TRBJ2-7, the V gene TRBV12-3 or TRBV12-4; without DNA, the TCRdb call of TRBD1 cannot be checked. The CDR3 loop spans 12 amino acids. The CDR3 sequence is CASSQTGPEQYF.

V and J are TRBV5-1 and TRBJ2-6; TCRdb designates TRBD1, a call that cannot be tested without DNA. The CDR3 sequence is 19 residues long. Germline lookup yields CDR1 SGHRS and CDR2 YFSETQ. CDR3: CASSFRGQGVLSGANVLTF.

The chain uses TRBV4-3 and TRBJ2-3; TCRdb's D call, TRBD1, is unchecked because there is no DNA. Germline lookup yields CDR1 LGHNA and CDR2 YSLEER. This CDR3 contains 17 residues. CDR3 protein: CASSQGRQGVYTDTQYF.

The rearrangement joins TRBV7-9 to TRBJ2-7; as DNA is missing, the TRBD1 call by TCRdb cannot be tested. CDR1 and CDR2 from the germline V gene are SEHNR and FQNEAQ (reference sequence). CDR3 length equals 15 residues. The CDR3 spells CASSSVGQGAREQYF.

The chain is built from TRBV20-1 and TRBJ2-2. The CDR3 length is 11 residues. The germline CDR1 and CDR2 sequences are DFQATT and SNEGSKA (reference sequence). CDR3 sequence reads: CSGFYGGELFF.

This rearrangement joins TRBV29-1 to TRBJ2-1; the D call of TRBD1 rests on TCRdb alone, since no DNA is present to check it. The CDR3 totals 14 residues. The germline gives CDR1 SQVTM, CDR2 ANQGSEA. The CDR3 region is CSVEVRDRYNEQFF.

The chain employs TRBV28 and TRBJ2-7. Germline CDR1 is MDHEN and CDR2 is SYDVKM. The CDR3 is made up of 12 amino acids. The CDR3 sequence is CASRPHPYEQYF. The variable domain in full, completed from reference TRBV28 and TRBJ2-7, reads DVKVTQSSRYLVKRTGEKVFLECVQDMDHENMFWYRQDPGLGLRLIYFSYDVKMKEKGDIPEGYSVSREKKERFSLILESASTNQTSMYLCASRPHPYEQYFGPGTRLTVT.

V is TRBV4-3 and J is TRBJ2-1; the D call from TCRdb, TRBD1, cannot be confirmed without DNA. The CDR3 runs 15 residues. CDR1 and CDR2 (germline): LGHNA, YSLEER. The CDR3 reads CASSPGAPVYNEQFF.